This entry lists 32 T cell receptor beta chains sequenced from one sample in a study of T cell responses to AZD1222 COVID-19 vaccine. The data were produced by immunoSEQ multiplex PCR, yet TCRdb's version contains in-frame clones alone and is incomplete. The sample comprises around 100,000 clones, approximately 87% of which are singletons, and roughly a tenth rests with the top ten. Material: peripheral blood, obtained 28 days after the second AZD1222 dose. These receptors were obtained from an adult who received the AZD1222 COVID-19 vaccine.

Here the CDR3 DNA reads TGTGCCAGCAGTCAAACGCGGAGGGACGGCCTCCTCAACACTGAAGCTTTCTTT. Residues: CASSQTRRDGLLNTEAFF. The gene calls are TRBV6-6 and TRBJ1-1; a possible D gene is TRBD1 (5 bases). The CDR3 covers 18 residues. V was shortened by 5 bases and J by 2 bases, with 24 bases between the two germline ends. The germline gives CDR1 MNHNY, CDR2 SVGAGI (reference sequence).

V gene TRBV2 combines with J gene TRBJ2-3, with D unresolved. In germline, CDR1 is SNHLY, CDR2 FYNNEI. This CDR3 comprises 13 residues. The V end lost 5 bases, the J end lost 10 bases, and 16 bases lay between the germline ends. CDR3 nucleotides: TGTGCCAGCAGTACCGGGCCCGGTGGTCCGCAGTATTTT. It is translated as CASSTGPGGPQYF.

This clone was seen once. The chain links TRBV5-6 to TRBJ2-7, with unresolved D. V lost 6 bases to trimming and J lost 2 bases, with 24 bases between them. Germline CDR1 reads SGHDT; CDR2 reads YYEEEE. This CDR3 comprises 17 residues. CDR3 nucleotide sequence: TGTGCCAGCACCTCATACCGGCAGAGTCAAACCACCTACGAGCAGTACTTC. Protein: CASTSYRQSQTTYEQYF.

This clone was seen a single time. The rearrangement uses TRBV7-2 and TRBJ2-7, with 10 bases identical to TRBD1. Unmatched junction bases numbered 10, after V lost 6 bases and J lost 2 bases. The CDR3 spans 16 residues. CDR1 is SGHTA, CDR2 FQGNSA, per germline. CDR3 bases: TGTGCCAGCAGTATGAGACCGGGACAGGGGACCTACGAGCAGTACTTC. Residues: CASSMRPGQGTYEQYF.

The chain couples TRBV3-1 (or the pseudogene TRBV3-2) to TRBJ2-7; no clear D. Per the germline V gene, CDR1 is LGHDT and CDR2 is YNNKEL (reference sequence). V gave up 0 bases and J gave up 0 bases, with 12 bases separating them. The CDR3 is made up of 16 amino acids. CDR3 loop: CASSQDFAGSSYEQYF. The CDR3 coding sequence is TGTGCCAGCAGCCAAGATTTCGCAGGTAGCTCCTACGAGCAGTACTTC.

This clone has just a few counts. J is TRBJ2-6 and V is TRBV5-1; D uncertain. The ends were cut back, 2 bases at V and 2 bases at J, with 8 bases in the middle. The germline CDR1 and CDR2 sequences are SGHRS and YFSETQ. The CDR3 totals 15 residues. The CDR3 DNA reads as TGCGCCAGCAGCTTATTAGGGCCTGGGGCCAACGTCCTGACTTTC. It codes for CASSLLGPGANVLTF.

This chain uses TRBV2 with TRBJ1-1; TRBD1 matches at 7 bases. The CDR3 totals 13 residues. V lost 7 bases and J lost 2; bases outside the gene matches: 4. CDR1 and CDR2 (germline): SNHLY, FYNNEI. Here the CDR3 reads CASNQGDNTEAFF. Here the CDR3 DNA reads TGTGCCAGCAACCAGGGGGATAACACTGAAGCTTTCTTT.

The CDR3, as DNA: TGTGCCAGCAGCTTGGCCCCGGGGTCCGGGGAGCTGTTTTTT. Its protein product is CASSLAPGSGELFF. This chain links TRBV11-2 with TRBJ2-2, with D perhaps TRBD2 (5 bases). The CDR3 is 14 amino acids. V dropped 3 bases and J dropped 6 bases, with 11 bases sitting between them. Germline V lookup: CDR1 SGHAT, CDR2 FQNNGV.

This chain joins TRBV2 and TRBJ2-3, with a possible D match to TRBD1 (6 bases). Germline CDR1 and CDR2: SNHLY and FYNNEI. With 5 bases removed from V and 2 bases from J, the gap between germline ends came to 11 bases. The length of the CDR3 is 14 residues. For the CDR3, the DNA is TGTGCCAGCAGTAGACAGGTTACCACAGATACGCAGTATTTT. It translates to CASSRQVTTDTQYF.

The chain joins TRBV11-3 to TRBJ2-2; TRBD2 agrees at 8 bases. The CDR3 covers 17 residues. CDR1 is SGHNT and CDR2 is YENEEA in the germline V gene. After removal of 1 base from V and 3 bases from J, the junction contained 7 bases not matched to a gene. For the CDR3, the DNA is TGTGCCAGCAGCTTAGCCCCAGCGGGAGTTGACACCGGGGAGCTGTTTTTT. Amino acid sequence: CASSLAPAGVDTGELFF.

The chain uses TRBV6-2 or TRBV6-3 and TRBJ2-5; 10 bases fit TRBD2. The ends lost 2 bases at V and 5 bases at J; junction bases unmatched: 17. This CDR3 comprises 19 residues. Germline V CDR1 and CDR2: MNHEY, SVGEGT. The CDR3 DNA follows: TGTGCCAGCAGTTACCACATTTCCGCTAGCGGGAGTTCGAAGGAGACCCAGTACTTC. Protein product: CASSYHISASGSSKETQYF.

The chain employs TRBV7-2 and TRBJ1-5, with a possible D match to TRBD1 (6 bases). Trimming stripped 5 bases from V and 3 bases from J, with 14 bases between. CDR1 SGHTA and CDR2 FQGNSA come from the germline V gene. This CDR3 comprises 15 residues. CDR3 loop: CASSRGGHLNQPQHF. The CDR3 nucleotides read TGTGCCAGCAGCCGTGGGGGGCACCTCAATCAGCCCCAGCATTTT.

CDR3 residues: CASSLVGGQHEQYF. In DNA form, the CDR3 reads TGTGCCAGCAGTTTGGTAGGGGGGCAACACGAGCAGTACTTC. This rearrangement joins TRBV28 to TRBJ2-7, with D perhaps TRBD1 or TRBD2 (6 bases each). The germline V gene has CDR1 MDHEN and CDR2 SYDVKM. Trimming shortened V by 3 bases and J by 5 bases, and 14 bases separated the two germline ends. The CDR3 length is 14 residues.

A single count supports this clone. This sequence joins TRBV5-4 and TRBJ1-5; D possibly corresponds to TRBD1 (5 bases). This CDR3 is built from 14 residues. CDR1 is SGHNT, CDR2 YYREEE, per germline (reference sequence). V lost 1 base to trimming and J lost 3 bases, with 8 bases between them. CDR3 protein: CASSLYGTNQPQHF. In DNA form, the CDR3 reads TGTGCCAGCAGCTTGTACGGGACCAATCAGCCCCAGCATTTT. Supplemented by reference TRBV5-4 and TRBJ1-5, the full variable domain reads ETGVTQSPTHLIKTRGQQVTLRCSSQSGHNTVSWYQQALGQGPQFIFQYYREEENGRGNFPPRFSGLQFPNYSSELNVNALELDDSALYLCASSLYGTNQPQHFGDGTRLSIL.

This clone came up a few times. This sequence joins TRBV10-2 and TRBJ2-2; D gene uncertain. Germline V gives CDR1 WSHSY, CDR2 SAAADI. Trimming stripped 0 bases from V and 4 bases from J, with 6 bases between. This CDR3 comprises 14 residues. This CDR3 reads CASSESGTTGELFF. The CDR3 region has the DNA TGCGCCAGCAGTGAGTCGGGTACCACCGGGGAGCTGTTTTTT.

This clone has more than one count but fewer than ten. J is TRBJ1-3 and V is TRBV30; no clear D. Trimming took 3 bases from V and 8 from J, leaving 8 bases between them. CDR1 and CDR2 from the germline V gene are GTSNPN and SVGIG (reference sequence). CDR3 length: 11 residues. As DNA, the CDR3 is TGTGCCTGGAGGGTCAGAGACACCATATATTTT. This gives the protein CAWRVRDTIYF.

The V call is TRBV20-1, the J call TRBJ1-5, with D tentatively TRBD1 (5 bases). The V and J ends lost 3 bases and 7 bases respectively, with 13 bases between them. CDR1 is DFQATT and CDR2 is SNEGSKA in the germline V gene (reference sequence). This CDR3 region has 13 residues. The CDR3 DNA follows: TGCAGTGCTAGTAAGGGGTTCAGGCAGCCCCAGCATTTT. This gives the protein CSASKGFRQPQHF.

This rearrangement joins TRBV19 to TRBJ1-1, with TRBD1 matching 7 bases. Germline assignment: CDR1 LNHDA and CDR2 SQIVND (reference sequence). The CDR3 has 18 residues. V was clipped by 0 bases and J by 7 bases; unmatched bases: 17. For the CDR3, the DNA is TGTGCCAGTAGTATAGATCCGAGACAGGGTTCCCTTAATTTTGAAGCTTTCTTT. It translates to CASSIDPRQGSLNFEAFF. The variable domain in full, completed from reference TRBV19 and TRBJ1-1, reads DGGITQSPKYLFRKEGQNVTLSCEQNLNHDAMYWYRQDPGQGLRLIYYSQIVNDFQKGDIAEGYSVSREKKESFPLTVTSAQKNPTAFYLCASSIDPRQGSLNFEAFFGQGTRLTVV.

This chain connects TRBV5-1 to TRBJ2-7; a possible D gene is TRBD1 (5 bases). Germline V gene lookup returns CDR1 SGHRS and CDR2 YFSETQ. V was trimmed by 0 bases and J by 4 bases, leaving 11 bases between them. The CDR3 consists of 14 residues. The CDR3 coding sequence is TGCGCCAGCAGCTTGGCCCCAGGGCAATACGAGCAGTACTTC. Its translation: CASSLAPGQYEQYF. The full variable domain, with the rest looked up from reference TRBV5-1 and TRBJ2-7, is KAGVTQTPRYLIKTRGQQVTLSCSPISGHRSVSWYQQTPGQGLQFLFEYFSETQRNKGNFPGRFSGRQFSNSRSEMNVSTLELGDSALYLCASSLAPGQYEQYFGPGTRLTVT.

The chain has TRBV5-4 and TRBJ2-7; D may be TRBD1 (6 bases). There are 14 residues in the CDR3. Trimming left V 2 bases short and J 3 bases short, with 12 bases between. Per the germline V gene, CDR1 is SGHNT and CDR2 is YYREEE (reference sequence). CDR3 sequence reads: CASSFGQKIYEQYF. The CDR3 region has the DNA TGTGCCAGCAGCTTTGGACAGAAAATCTACGAGCAGTACTTC.

This rearrangement joins TRBV4-3 to TRBJ1-2; the D is unclear. V was pared by 1 base and J by 5 bases, with 11 bases between. The CDR3 contains 14 residues. The germline gives CDR1 LGHNA, CDR2 YSLEER. CDR3: CASSQGVKEYGYTF. The CDR3 region has the DNA TGCGCCAGCAGCCAAGGCGTCAAGGAGTATGGCTACACCTTC.

This clone was counted once. The CDR3 DNA follows: TGCGCCAGCAAGAGGGGGTCGGAAGCCTATGGCTACACCTTC. Amino acid sequence: CASKRGSEAYGYTF. The chain combines TRBV4-1 with TRBJ1-2; TRBD1 might be the D (6 bases). Per germline, CDR1 MGHRA and CDR2 YSYEKL. The CDR3 consists of 14 residues. V lost 7 bases, J lost 4 bases, and 16 bases lay in between.

The chain recombines TRBV7-9 with TRBJ1-2; D not resolved. Germline V gene data show CDR1 as SEHNR and CDR2 as FQNEAQ (reference sequence). V lost 3 bases to trimming and J lost 4 bases, with 9 bases between them. This CDR3 contains 13 residues. The CDR3 coding sequence is TGTGCCAGCAGCTTCGGGGATGGCTATGGCTACACCTTC. Amino acids: CASSFGDGYGYTF.

This chain uses TRBV9 with TRBJ2-7, with 7 bases matching TRBD1. Losses at the gene ends were 3 bases for V and 3 bases for J; bases not matched to a gene: 6. Germline V CDR1 and CDR2: SGDLS, YYNGEE. The CDR3 is 14 amino acids. The CDR3 DNA reads TGTGCCAGCAGCGCCGGGACAGTCTTCTACGAGCAGTACTTC. Protein sequence: CASSAGTVFYEQYF.

The chain carries TRBV6-5 and TRBJ1-1; D uncertain. The CDR3 contains 15 residues. Germline CDR1 is MNHEY and CDR2 is SVGAGI. Trimming cost V 0 bases and J 0 bases, with 8 bases left between them. The CDR3 region is CASSYSGSMNTEAFF. CDR3 bases: TGTGCCAGCAGTTACTCAGGATCCATGAACACTGAAGCTTTCTTT.

The V gene is TRBV18, the J gene TRBJ2-3; either TRBD1 or TRBD2 may fit D (6 bases each). V lost 3 bases to trimming and J lost 0 bases, with 22 bases between them. Germline V gene lookup returns CDR1 KGHSH and CDR2 LQKENI. CDR3 length: 19 amino acids. This CDR3 is CASSPTTRPRGPSTDTQYF. The DNA for the CDR3 is TGTGCCAGCTCACCGACCACCCGGCCCCGGGGGCCTAGCACAGATACGCAGTATTTT.

V gene TRBV28 combines with J gene TRBJ1-3, with a tentative D call TRBD1 (6 bases). V was pared by 2 bases and J by 11 bases, with 10 bases between. Germline V CDR1 and CDR2: MDHEN, SYDVKM. This CDR3 comprises 12 residues. CDR3 amino acids: CASSLGEGAIYF. CDR3 sequence (DNA): TGTGCCAGCAGTTTAGGGGAGGGGGCCATATATTTT.

The chain couples TRBV24-1 to TRBJ2-6, with D possibly being TRBD1 (6 bases). This CDR3 comprises 20 residues. Trimming shortened V by 2 bases and J by 0 bases, and 19 bases separated the two germline ends. Germline V CDR1 and CDR2: KGHDR, SFDVKD. CDR3 sequence: CATSDSLPPGHPSGANVLTF. The CDR3 coding sequence is TGTGCCACCAGTGATTCCCTCCCCCCGGGACACCCCTCTGGGGCCAACGTCCTGACTTTC.

The chain is built from TRBV30 and TRBJ1-2; possibly TRBD1 for D (5 bases). Germline V lookup: CDR1 GTSNPN, CDR2 SVGIG (reference sequence). Trimming shortened V by 0 bases and J by 4 bases, and 9 bases separated the two germline ends. CDR3 length equals 13 residues. CDR3: CAWSVGTAYGYTF. The CDR3 DNA follows: TGTGCCTGGAGTGTAGGGACGGCCTATGGCTACACCTTC.

The chain carries TRBV19 and TRBJ2-5, with 7 bases aligning to TRBD1. Germline CDR1 LNHDA, CDR2 SQIVND (reference sequence). This CDR3 spans 15 amino acids. V shed 4 bases and J 2 bases; nucleotides not matched to a gene: 7. In DNA form, the CDR3 reads TGTGCCAGTAGTACCAGACAGGGTCGGCAAGAGACCCAGTACTTC. Residues: CASSTRQGRQETQYF.

CDR3 in amino acids: CASSQGDTAAYEQYF. The DNA of the CDR3 is TGCGCCAGCAGCCAAGGGGACACCGCCGCCTACGAGCAGTACTTC. The chain recombines TRBV4-3 with TRBJ2-7; a weak D match, TRBD1 (6 bases). Germline V gives CDR1 LGHNA, CDR2 YSLEER. V gave up 1 base and J gave up 2 bases, with 12 bases separating them. The CDR3 is made up of 15 amino acids.

This rearrangement joins TRBV7-9 to TRBJ2-1; D not certain. This CDR3 spans 14 amino acids. The germline gives CDR1 SEHNR, CDR2 FQNEAQ (reference sequence). Trimming removed 5 bases at V and 4 bases at J, with 12 bases between. In DNA, the CDR3 is TGTGCCAGCAGCGAGTTGGTGGGGTACAATGAGCAGTTCTTC. Its protein is CASSELVGYNEQFF. The entire variable domain, with the rest obtained from reference TRBV7-9 and TRBJ2-1, is as follows: DTGVSQNPRHKITKRGQNVTFRCDPISEHNRLYWYRQTLGQGPEFLTYFQNEAQLEKSRLLSDRFSAERPKGSFSTLEIQRTEQGDSAMYLCASSELVGYNEQFFGPGTRLTVL.